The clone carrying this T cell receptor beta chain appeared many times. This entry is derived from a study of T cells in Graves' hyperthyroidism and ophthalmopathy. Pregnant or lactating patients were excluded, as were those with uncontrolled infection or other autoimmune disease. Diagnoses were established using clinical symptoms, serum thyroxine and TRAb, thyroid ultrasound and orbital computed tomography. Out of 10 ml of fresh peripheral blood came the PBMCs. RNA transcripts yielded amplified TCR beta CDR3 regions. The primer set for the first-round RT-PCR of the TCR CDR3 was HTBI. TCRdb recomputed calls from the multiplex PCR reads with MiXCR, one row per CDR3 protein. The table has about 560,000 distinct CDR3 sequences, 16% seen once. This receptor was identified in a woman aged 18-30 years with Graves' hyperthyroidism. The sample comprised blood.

The CDR3 nucleotides are TGTGCCAGCAGAGTGGACAGGCTTTATGGCTACACCTTC. Its protein product is CASRVDRLYGYTF. The chain links TRBV2 to TRBJ1-2; the match to TRBD1 covers 7 bases. Per the germline V gene, CDR1 is SNHLY and CDR2 is FYNNEI. The CDR3 covers 13 residues. V shed 6 bases, J shed 5 bases, and the junction held 6 bases outside the gene matches. Combining the CDR3 with reference TRBV2 and TRBJ1-2 gives the whole variable domain EPEVTQTPSHQVTQMGQEVILRCVPISNHLYFYWYRQILGQKVEFLVSFYNNEISEKSEIFDDQFSVERPDGSNFTLKIRSTKLEDSAMYFCASRVDRLYGYTFGSGTRLTVV.